This TCR beta chain was identified during a study of patients and donors after allogeneic stem cell transplantation. The CDR3 length is 15 residues. The germline V gene has CDR1 SGHDT and CDR2 YYEEEE. V was clipped by 1 base and J by 3 bases; unmatched bases: 5. From the RT-PCR reads, TCRdb called clonotypes with MiXCR, one entry per CDR3 protein. The sample records more than 850,000 distinct CDR3 sequences, about a sixth being singletons. The clonotype originates from a human donor who was either an allogeneic HSCT recipient or a stem cell or donor lymphocyte infusion donor (not recorded which). It is not recorded whose cells these are; they may come from a transplant donor. The gene calls are TRBV5-6 and TRBJ2-5; TRBD1 matches at 8 bases. Material for sequencing was blood, either unsorted or a sorted T cell fraction (not recorded which). CDR3 nucleotide sequence: TGTGCCAGCAGCTTGACTTGGACAGGGAAAGAGACCCAGTACTTC. It specifies CASSLTWTGKETQYF.